Here is one T cell receptor beta chain with its context. Which antigen it targets is not known. The record has no base qualities; no much larger clone is one base away. The data were taken from a study of cytomegalovirus exposure and HLA in healthy donors (dated by TCRdb to about 2017). Study-wide context: An earlier analysis of approximately 550 of the donors reported roughly 270 Gb of sequence data and about 100 million unique TCR beta sequences from 190 million or so T cells. An early release covering 550 to 700 HLA-typed donors comprised roughly 300 gigabases of sequencing data and tens of millions of unique TCR sequences. Among the roughly 380 genotyped donors, around 81% belonged to the genetic ancestry cluster associated with self-reported Caucasian donors. The aim of the study was to test whether cataloging public T cell receptors could identify signatures of past pathogen exposure. The study profiled the T cell repertoires of about 640 subjects by immunosequencing and related them to cytomegalovirus serostatus. In addition to the first cohort of 666 subjects, a separate validation cohort of 120 different subjects was used. The study combined high-throughput TCR immunosequencing, statistical association of individual TCRs with disease status, and machine learning to predict cytomegalovirus infection status. A later analysis re-analyzed previously published TCR beta repertoires from roughly 630 donors and added high-resolution HLA genotyping to study TCR occurrence patterns. In the later analysis, no new phenotypic data were used to find candidate immune exposures; instead, reliance was placed on TCR beta sequences and their occurrence across donors. An earlier analysis of approximately 500 of the donors applied high-throughput TCR beta sequencing to assess whether each TCR beta V gene segment acted as functional or pseudogenic. Donor age, sex, ethnicity and CMV serostatus were compiled alongside the repertoire data. Genome-wide SNP genotypes for about 65% of the 666 donors were used in a later genetic analysis, which treated that subset as a discovery cohort. All discovery cohort repertoires had been generated using a single sequencing platform. HLA typing covered class I and class II loci at four-digit resolution. The number of donors typed differed by locus, with roughly 620-630 for A, B, C, DRB1 and DQB1, roughly 550 for DQA1, approximately 570 for DPA1, and about 450 for DPB1. About 5 DR-DQ haplotypes were handled as single units for association and clustering, since linkage in the cohort was strong. Across about 370 genotyped donors of the cohort, an average of roughly 250,000 unique TCR beta nucleotide sequences per donor were sequenced, and about a sixth of those sequences were non-productive. General findings and caveats noted by the study authors: Because counts were too low, seventeen rarely observed V segments, including chromosome 9 orphons, were excluded from the earlier analysis of 587 of the donors. Most CMV-associated TCR beta chains appeared to be HLA-restricted in a later analysis, and the HLA associations seemed to be driven largely by CMV exposure. Three of the identified cytomegalovirus-associated TCR beta chains were confirmed in vitro to be specific for cytomegalovirus antigens. A later analysis reported that several top co-occurrence clusters appeared linked to parvovirus B19, influenza, CMV and Epstein-Barr virus. Some IMGT-functional V segments, including TRBV6-2 and TRBV6-3, could not be told apart with the 87-base-pair reads, so those segments were excluded. A later analysis found that TCR association rates varied across HLA loci, with DRB1 alleles showing the most associated TCRs and HLA-C alleles the fewest. CMV serostatus was the only immune exposure information available for the cohort. In an earlier analysis of some 550 of the donors, most TCR beta V segments were observed in productive rearrangements about 87% or about 30% of the time, broadly matching IMGT annotations. The cohort was sequenced for TCR beta chains only, and without alpha or paired-chain data the features that could be detected were limited. Because HLA typing was missing for some donors at each locus, association tests included only the typed subset. Correlated functional status among segregating V segments might be attributable to linkage disequilibrium, but an unknown experimental factor could not be ruled out. Roughly uniform sequencing depth across donors was assumed in presence/absence analyses, although this assumption may not hold. In a later analysis, HLA-associated TCR beta chains were found to be more clonally expanded and to have lower generation probabilities than equally common non-associated chains. A cluster of highly shared sequence variants was judged likely to represent a technical artifact of the sequencing pipeline. According to a later genetic analysis, donors in an Asian-associated ancestry cluster had fewer N-insertions in productive TCRs than the approximately 700-donor mean. Most TCR sequences were seen in very few donors, while some public TCRs were found in many individuals. The authors suggested that the approach could potentially be extended to other disease states and immunological phenotypes. The classifier was reported to diagnose cytomegalovirus status with high specificity and sensitivity in both the original cohort and the validation cohort. When HLA alleles, especially DR and DQ, strongly co-occurred, TCR associations were difficult to assign to individual alleles. In a later genetic analysis, a missense DCLRE1C variant was associated with V-gene and J-gene trimming of TCR beta chains, and the association was replicated in an independent cohort. A further reported finding was that TCR beta sequences accurately predicted the HLA-A and HLA-B alleles for most subjects in the first cohort. At a false discovery rate of 0.05, a later analysis linked 15,000 to 20,000 TCR beta sequences to specific HLA alleles. In the study, 150 to 200 TCR beta chains were listed as associated with cytomegalovirus.

In total, 500 to 700 healthy bone marrow donors made up the cohort. At the time of sampling, every cohort member was nominally healthy, though immune exposures that went unrecorded were likely present. The donor tested CMV seronegative, placing the donor among the 300 to 450 seronegative members of the cohort. Every donor gave a peripheral blood sample, and the peripheral blood mononuclear cells from that sample were used for TCR beta sequencing. The Qiagen DNeasy Blood Extraction Kit was used to extract genomic DNA from the blood cell samples. Spanning cysteine to phenylalanine, the CDR3 consists of 13 amino acids. Of the read, only the CDR3 DNA is kept; its 39 bases are in frame from base 1. From the germline V gene, CDR1 is MNHEY and CDR2 is SVGAGI. V drops 6 bases and J drops 9 bases, leaving 17 bases in between. The library was built by means of the immunoSEQ multiplex PCR assay. A mixture of 60 forward primers for TCR Vbeta segments and 13 reverse primers for TCR Jbeta segments was used in the multiplex PCR. Amplification of the CDR3 region of rearranged TCR beta genes was performed with a multiplex PCR assay on genomic DNA. On the Illumina HiSeq System, the amplified TCR beta libraries were sequenced as 87-base-pair reads. In the paper's pipeline: A later analysis tallied around 80 million unique TCR beta chains across the 700 or so repertoires, and about 12 million of those chains were shared by two or more donors. Raw reads were error-corrected and collapsed into unique sequences with a nearest-neighbor algorithm that merged closely related sequences to remove PCR and sequencing errors. Alignment of CDR3 sequences to IMGT reference sequences was used to assign V, D and J gene segments. For a sequence to be retained, a match of at least six nucleotides to both a V gene segment and a J gene segment was required. Rearrangements were classified as productive when the CDR3 lacked stop codons and remained in frame with V and J, and all other rearrangements were classified as non-productive. Following IMGT convention, CDR3 was defined as the stretch from the second conserved V-encoded cysteine up to the conserved J-encoded phenylalanine. In an earlier analysis of around 600 of the donors, sequences lacking an unambiguous match to a single V gene segment were excluded. An earlier analysis of several hundred of the donors called V segments functional above 56.7% productive rearrangements and segregating when the between-donor standard deviation exceeded 5%. A statistical classification framework was built to diagnose cytomegalovirus status from the catalog of TCR beta chain sequences. In a later analysis, V and J genes were assigned by comparing TCR nucleotide sequences against IMGT/GENE-DB human TR gene sequences. A later analysis assigned CDR3 sequences and most-parsimonious VDJ recombination scenarios with the TCRdist pipeline. In a later analysis, every TCR beta chain was defined by the combination of its CDR3 amino acid sequence and its V-gene family, and reads without a unique V-gene family were dropped. A later analysis removed 550 to 650 highly shared, low-generation-probability nucleotide sequences to deal with suspected cross-contamination and a sequencing artifact. In a later analysis, a clonal expansion index was calculated for each public chain from normalized within-repertoire ranks of inferred template counts. Generation probabilities in a later analysis came from a VDJ recombination model fitted to out-of-frame rearrangements, and those results were checked against IGoR. Hypergeometric tests were used in a later analysis to score TCR-TCR, TCR-HLA and TCR-CMV co-occurrence, with a repertoire-size bias correction applied to the TCR pairs. In a later analysis, false discovery rates were estimated by permuting HLA or CMV assignments 20 times. A later analysis grouped co-occurring TCRs with DBSCAN, adding TCRdist sequence similarity when clustering within HLA-allele-positive subsets. Repertoires with fewer than 30,000 or more than 120,000 public chains, plus five repertoires with anomalous nucleotide sharing, were excluded from co-occurrence clustering. In its TCRdb copy, this immuneACCESS table keeps in-frame sequences only and misses some clones. Where compared with another copy, unresolved V genes explain less than half of these, and the others have no known cause. V and J calls and clone size are as listed in that table; D and trimming were resolved from the DNA. In all, the sample holds 75,000 to 95,000 clones, and approximately 63% of those were seen once. The ten largest clonotypes hold under 8% of the sample.

Sequencing used PBMCs. This sequence was found in a woman under 40 in good health and CMV-seronegative. The sequence is built from TRBV6-5 and TRBJ1-1; D gene: possibly TRBD1, on 5 matching bases. Here the CDR3 is given as CASSLTLQGKAFF. The DNA sequence is as follows: TGTGCCAGCAGCCTTACGTTGCAGGGAAAAGCTTTCTTT.